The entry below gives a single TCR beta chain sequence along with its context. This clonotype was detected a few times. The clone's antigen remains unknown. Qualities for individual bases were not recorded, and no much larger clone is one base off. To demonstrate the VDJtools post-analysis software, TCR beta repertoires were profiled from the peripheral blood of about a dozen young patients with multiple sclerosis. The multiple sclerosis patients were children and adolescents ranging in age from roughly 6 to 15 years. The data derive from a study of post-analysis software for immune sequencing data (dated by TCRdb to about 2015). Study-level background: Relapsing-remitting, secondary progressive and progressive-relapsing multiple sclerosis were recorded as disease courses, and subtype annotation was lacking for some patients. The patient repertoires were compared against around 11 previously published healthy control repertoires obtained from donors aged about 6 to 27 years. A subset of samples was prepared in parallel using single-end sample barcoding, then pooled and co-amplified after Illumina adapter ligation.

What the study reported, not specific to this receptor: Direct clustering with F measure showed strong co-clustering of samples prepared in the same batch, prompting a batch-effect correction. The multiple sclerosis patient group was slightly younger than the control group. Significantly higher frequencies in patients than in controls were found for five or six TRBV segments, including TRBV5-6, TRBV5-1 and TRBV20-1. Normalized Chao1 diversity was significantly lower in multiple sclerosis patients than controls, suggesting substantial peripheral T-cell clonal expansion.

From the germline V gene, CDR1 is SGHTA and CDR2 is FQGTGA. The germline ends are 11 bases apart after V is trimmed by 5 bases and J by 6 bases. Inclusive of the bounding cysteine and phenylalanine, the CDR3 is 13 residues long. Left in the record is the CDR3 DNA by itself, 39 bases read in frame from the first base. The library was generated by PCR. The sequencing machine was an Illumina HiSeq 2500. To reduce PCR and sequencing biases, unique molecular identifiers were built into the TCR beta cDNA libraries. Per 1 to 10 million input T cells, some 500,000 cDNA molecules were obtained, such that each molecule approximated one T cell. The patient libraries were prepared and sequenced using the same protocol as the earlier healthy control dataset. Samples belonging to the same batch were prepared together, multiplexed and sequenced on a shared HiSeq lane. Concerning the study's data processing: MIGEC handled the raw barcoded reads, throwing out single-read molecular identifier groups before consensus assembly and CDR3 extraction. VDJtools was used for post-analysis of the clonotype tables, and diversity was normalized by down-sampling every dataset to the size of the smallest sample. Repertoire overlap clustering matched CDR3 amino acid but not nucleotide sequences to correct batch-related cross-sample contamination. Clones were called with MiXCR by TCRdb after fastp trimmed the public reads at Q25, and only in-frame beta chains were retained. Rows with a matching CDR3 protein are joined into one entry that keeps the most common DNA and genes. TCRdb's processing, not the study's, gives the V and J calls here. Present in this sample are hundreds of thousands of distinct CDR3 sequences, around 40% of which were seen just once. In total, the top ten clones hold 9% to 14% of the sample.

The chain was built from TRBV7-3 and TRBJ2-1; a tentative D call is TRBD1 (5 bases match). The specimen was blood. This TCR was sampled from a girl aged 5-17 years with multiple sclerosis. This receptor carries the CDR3 CASSPRVGNEQFF. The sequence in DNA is TGTGCCAGCAGCCCCAGGGTCGGCAATGAGCAGTTCTTC.